This TCR beta chain is from a study of PD-1 blockade in classical Hodgkin lymphoma. At the level of the study: Patients had nivolumab dosed at 3 mg/kg, delivered intravenously every 2 weeks.

J lost 2 bases, V lost 6 bases, and 6 bases had no gene match. Germline CDR1 ENHRY, CDR2 SYGVKD. The CDR3 length is 16 residues. TCRdb's table, derived via immunoSEQ multiplex PCR, lists solely in-frame clones and lacks some. The table has tens of thousands of clones, roughly 91% seen once; the top ten hold under 9.5%. Whole-study results and caveats: For complete responders, baseline diversity was comparable to that of newly diagnosed patients. By C4D1, diversity of CD4+ TCRs had risen significantly, whereas that of CD8+ TCRs had not. After ASCT, patients who started nivolumab under 1 year later were excluded.

Patients all relapsed after autologous stem cell transplantation, and there was variation in brentuximab vedotin exposure. Worth noting for this clone: What it recognizes is unknown.

This clonotype was sampled from a human donor with classical Hodgkin lymphoma. The source was peripheral blood mononuclear cells (PBMCs), collected at baseline. The V and J genes are TRBV10-3 and TRBJ2-3; TRBD2 agrees at 12 bases. The CDR3 here is CAIRGGLAGNTDTQYF. The CDR3 nucleotides read TGTGCCATCAGGGGGGGACTAGCGGGTAACACAGATACGCAGTATTTT.